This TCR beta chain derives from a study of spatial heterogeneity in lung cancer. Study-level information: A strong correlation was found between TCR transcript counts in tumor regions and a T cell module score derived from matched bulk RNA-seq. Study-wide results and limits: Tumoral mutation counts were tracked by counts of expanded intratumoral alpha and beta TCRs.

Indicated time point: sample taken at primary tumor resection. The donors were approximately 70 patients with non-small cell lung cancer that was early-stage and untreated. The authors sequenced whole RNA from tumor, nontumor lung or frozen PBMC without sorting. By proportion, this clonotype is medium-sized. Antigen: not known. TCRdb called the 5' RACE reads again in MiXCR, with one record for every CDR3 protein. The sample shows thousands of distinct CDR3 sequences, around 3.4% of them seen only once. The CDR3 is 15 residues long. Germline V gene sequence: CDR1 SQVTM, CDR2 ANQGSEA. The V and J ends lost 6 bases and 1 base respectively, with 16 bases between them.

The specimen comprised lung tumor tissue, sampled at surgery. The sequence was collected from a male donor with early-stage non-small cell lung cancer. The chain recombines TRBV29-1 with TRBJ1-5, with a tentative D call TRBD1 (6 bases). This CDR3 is CSVLMGAVSNQPQHF. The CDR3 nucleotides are TGCAGCGTATTGATGGGGGCCGTGAGCAATCAGCCCCAGCATTTT. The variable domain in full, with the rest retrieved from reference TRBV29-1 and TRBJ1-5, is SAVISQKPSRDICQRGTSLTIQCQVDSQVTMMFWYRQQPGQSLTLIATANQGSEATYESGFVIDKFPISRPNLTFSTLTVSNMSPEDSSIYLCSVLMGAVSNQPQHFGDGTRLSIL.